The source of this T cell receptor (beta chain) is a study of T cell responses to AZD1222 COVID-19 vaccine. Method: immunoSEQ multiplex PCR; TCRdb's copy keeps in-frame clones and lacks some. The sample holds about 180,000 clones, over 80% seen once. This CDR3 is built from 12 residues. Germline CDR1 and CDR2: LNHDA and SQIVND (reference sequence). V lost 8 bases, J lost 8 bases, and 13 bases lay in between. Notes on the study in general: Dominant at 160-218 and 743-854, vaccine-associated CD4 TCRs also spanned spike. Baseline serostatus was positive in only a handful of AZD1222 recipients. Spike-specific TCR breadth and depth were elevated following two AZD1222 doses. Sampling that yielded the repertoires occurred only after the peak T cell response.

Worth noting for this clone: Its antigen is undetermined.

Sequencing used peripheral blood, obtained 28 days after the second dose of the MenACWY control vaccine. The sequence derives from an adult who received the MenACWY meningococcal vaccine as a control. The chain has TRBV19 and TRBJ1-5; no definite D call. The CDR3 spells CASHRLEEPQHF. DNA of the CDR3: TGTGCCAGTCACCGCCTGGAGGAGCCCCAGCATTTT.